This TCR beta chain was found in a study of blood T cell repertoires in COVID-19. The CDR3 has 18 amino acids. The V segment lost 3 bases and the J segment 2 bases; nucleotides outside the gene matches: 16. CDR1 and CDR2 from the germline V gene are LNHNV and YYDKDF (reference sequence). Original analysis: Reference gene primer amplification gave nucleated cell count estimates. Some clones are missing from TCRdb's copy, which holds only in-frame ones; the method was immunoSEQ multiplex PCR. V and J calls and clone size follow that table, whereas D and trimming were derived from the DNA. This sample has about 190,000 clones, with around nine tenths found just once.

The V and J genes are TRBV15 and TRBJ2-7; 7 nucleotides line up with TRBD2. The source is a man aged 25 to 40 with acute or convalescent COVID-19. Sequencing was performed on peripheral blood. The CDR3 spells CATSSRSSGLRLTYEQYF. As DNA, the CDR3 is TGTGCCACCAGCAGTCGGAGTAGCGGGCTTCGTCTAACCTACGAGCAGTACTTC.